Below, 4 T cell receptor beta chains from the same sample are listed, as sequenced in a study of siplizumab effects on memory and regulatory T cells. Assay used: immunoSEQ multiplex PCR; TCRdb lists only in-frame clones, some missing. The data show approximately 100,000 clones, 75% to 95% seen once. Sequencing input: CD4+ T cells sorted from blood. The receptors were sampled from a human donor in good health. Some clones in this sample may be carry-over from other donors' samples.

This chain uses TRBV6-1 with TRBJ1-2, with TRBD1 matching over 7 bases. This CDR3 contains 12 residues. Germline assignment: CDR1 MNHNS and CDR2 SASEGT. V gave up 6 bases and J gave up 7 bases; unmatched junction bases: 5. DNA for the CDR3: TGTGCCAGCAGGGAAAACAGGGGTGGCTACACCTTC. Translating gives CASRENRGGYTF.

The rearrangement joins TRBV6-5 to TRBJ2-7, with 11 positions matching TRBD2. The V segment lost 6 bases and the J segment 3 bases; nucleotides outside the gene matches: 7. Germline V lookup: CDR1 MNHEY, CDR2 SVGAGI. CDR3 size: 15 residues. The CDR3 DNA sequence: TGTGCCAGCAGCCGCCTAGCGGGAGGTCTCTACGAGCAGTACTTC. This gives the protein CASSRLAGGLYEQYF.

This clone has only a few counts. This chain links TRBV7-9 with TRBJ2-6; D not resolved. Germline CDR1 SEHNR, CDR2 FQNEAQ (reference sequence). V was trimmed by 7 bases and J by 0 bases, leaving 10 bases between them. The CDR3 is 15 residues long. The CDR3 reads CASTPRGSGANVLTF. CDR3 nucleotides: TGTGCCAGCACCCCTAGAGGCTCTGGGGCCAACGTCCTGACTTTC.

The chain has TRBV6-1 and TRBJ2-5; D assignment may be TRBD1 or TRBD2 (5 bases each). The germline gives CDR1 MNHNS, CDR2 SASEGT. V lost 7 bases and J lost 7, with 16 bases in between. The CDR3 covers 13 residues. The CDR3 DNA follows: TGTGCCAGCACTTCGGGCTCGAGGGGGACCCAGTACTTC. Amino acids: CASTSGSRGTQYF.